The clone carrying this T cell receptor beta chain has ten or more counts. In germline, CDR1 is LNHDA, CDR2 SQIVND (reference sequence). The CDR3 is 13 amino acids. V lost 3 bases and J lost 7, with 9 bases in between. The data were obtained in a study of early T cells in non-severe SARS-CoV-2 infection. Study context: With bulk RNA from unsorted whole blood as input, sequencing yielded unpaired chains.

Individual cDNA molecules received unique molecular identifiers. One entry per CDR3 protein, called by TCRdb with MiXCR from the 5' RACE reads. The table includes 55,000 or so distinct CDR3 sequences, approximately 6% detected once. The chain has TRBV19 and TRBJ1-4, with no clear D. The specimen sequenced was whole blood. The source is an adult who was a healthcare worker with PCR-confirmed SARS-CoV-2 infection or an uninfected control (not recorded which). CDR3 bases: TGTGCCAGTAGTATGAGTTCGGGTGAAAAACTGTTTTTT. This gives the protein CASSMSSGEKLFF.